A single sample gave rise to the 24 T cell receptor beta chains below, sequenced in a study of spatial heterogeneity in lung cancer. Broader study findings: In tumors, expanded intratumoral alpha and beta TCR counts tracked mutation counts.

TCRdb re-analysed the 5' RACE reads in MiXCR, keeping a single row per CDR3 protein. The sample has roughly 4,500 distinct CDR3 sequences, about 8.4% seen once. Time point of the sample: sample taken at primary tumor resection. These receptors are not linked to any known antigen. The sequencing used lung tumor tissue, collected at surgery. These receptors all stem from a male donor with early-stage non-small cell lung cancer.

CDR3 DNA: TGTGCCCAGGCCAGGGGGCAAGGCGCTGAAGCTTTCTTT. This gives the protein CAQARGQGAEAFF. The J gene is TRBJ1-1, the V gene TRBV30; 8 nucleotides align to TRBD1. The CDR3 has 13 residues. V was clipped by 8 bases and J by 6 bases; unmatched bases: 11. The germline V gene has CDR1 GTSNPN and CDR2 SVGIG (reference sequence).

By share of the sample, this clonotype is medium-sized (0.01 to 0.1%). The chain joins TRBV29-1 to TRBJ2-7; D unresolved. This CDR3 is built from 12 residues. The germline V gene has CDR1 SQVTM and CDR2 ANQGSEA. The V end was cut by 0 bases, the J end by 0 bases, with 3 bases between. CDR3 loop: CSVEEDSYEQYF. The CDR3 nucleotides are TGCAGCGTTGAAGAGGACTCCTACGAGCAGTACTTC.

This clonotype has at least ten counts. The CDR3 nucleotides read TGTGCCAGCAGCAAAGGACTCCATGAGCAGTTCTTC. This encodes CASSKGLHEQFF. The chain is built from TRBV21-1 and TRBJ2-1. TRBV21-1 is reported as a pseudogene. The CDR3 is 12 amino acids.

This clonotype was observed a few times. The rearrangement uses TRBV20-1 and TRBJ1-3; 9 nucleotides line up with TRBD1. Looked up from germline, CDR1 is DFQATT and CDR2 is SNEGSKA (reference sequence). Trimming at V came to 5 bases and at J to 3 bases, leaving 5 bases not matched to a gene. The CDR3 spans 14 residues. CDR3 nucleotides: TGCAGTGCTCCTACAGGGGGCGGTGGAAACACCATATATTTT. This encodes CSAPTGGGGNTIYF.

This clonotype is labeled as medium-sized. This chain links TRBV7-8 with TRBJ2-1; 10 bases are a match to TRBD2. This CDR3 contains 15 residues. Germline CDR1 and CDR2: SGHVS and FQNEAQ. V lost 5 bases, J lost 8 bases, and 9 bases stayed unmatched. CDR3 amino acids: CASSPSSGSRDEQFF. In nucleotides, the CDR3 is TGTGCCAGCAGCCCTTCTAGCGGGAGTCGAGATGAGCAGTTCTTC.

By share of the sample, this clonotype is medium-sized (0.01 to 0.1%). V usage is TRBV7-6 and J usage is TRBJ1-6; 12 nucleotides match TRBD1. The CDR3 is 16 amino acids. V lost 4 bases and J lost 9; bases outside the gene matches: 7. CDR1 SGHVS and CDR2 FNYEAQ come from the germline V gene. The CDR3: CASSSGQGAFVSPLHF. Here the CDR3 DNA reads TGTGCCAGCAGCTCGGGACAGGGGGCCTTTGTTTCACCCCTCCACTTT.

This clonotype counts as large. The rearrangement uses TRBV27 and TRBJ2-1, with D perhaps assigned TRBD1 or TRBD2 (5 bases each). The V gene's germline CDR1 is MNHEY and CDR2 SMNVEV (reference sequence). The CDR3 contains 13 residues. V dropped 0 bases and J dropped 9 bases, with 9 bases sitting between them. The CDR3: CASSLSGAGEQFF. CDR3 bases: TGTGCCAGCAGTTTATCCGGGGCTGGTGAGCAGTTCTTC.

This clonotype came up many times. V gene TRBV7-2 combines with J gene TRBJ2-3; the match to TRBD2 covers 7 bases. Unmatched junction bases numbered 6, after V lost 2 bases and J lost 1 base. The CDR3 runs to 16 residues. Germline loops: CDR1 SGHTA, CDR2 FQGNSA. CDR3 loop: CASSLQAGRGTDTQYF. The CDR3, as DNA: TGTGCCAGCAGCTTACAAGCGGGGCGGGGCACAGATACGCAGTATTTT.

A remark on this clonotype: A much larger clone differs by one base, so this may be a read error. This chain uses TRBV20-1 with TRBJ1-5; D possibly corresponds to TRBD1 (5 bases). The CDR3 is 15 amino acids. Trimming cost V 3 bases and J 3 bases, with 15 bases left between them. The V gene's germline CDR1 is DFQATT and CDR2 SNEGSKA (reference sequence). The CDR3 protein is CSASRGLGDNQPQHF. The DNA for the CDR3 is TGCAGTGCTAGTAGAGGACTAGGGGACAATCAGCCCCAGCATTTT.

This clonotype has a count of ten or more. V gene TRBV7-9 combines with J gene TRBJ2-5; D is undetermined. Germline values: CDR1 SEHNR, CDR2 FQNEAQ (reference sequence). CDR3 length: 13 amino acids. The germline V and J ends were trimmed by 5 bases and 5 bases, with 12 bases remaining between them. The CDR3 region has the DNA TGTGCCAGCAGCATGCATGGAGCGGAGACCCAGTACTTC. Translated: CASSMHGAETQYF.

This clonotype is categorized as medium-sized. CDR3 amino acids: CSARSAQGKYEQYF. The CDR3 coding sequence is TGCAGCGCCCGAAGCGCTCAGGGGAAATACGAGCAGTACTTC. The rearrangement uses TRBV29-1 and TRBJ2-7; perhaps TRBD1 as D (6 bases). The CDR3 is made up of 14 amino acids. Between the trimmed V and J ends, which lost 7 bases and 4 bases, there was a span of 20 bases. Germline V CDR1 and CDR2: SQVTM, ANQGSEA.

The genes are TRBV10-3 and TRBJ2-1; D not certain. V dropped 2 bases and J dropped 9 bases, with 8 bases sitting between them. This CDR3 is built from 12 residues. Germline V CDR1 and CDR2: ENHRY, SYGVKD. The CDR3 loop reads CAISEVISEQFF. The CDR3, as DNA: TGTGCCATCAGTGAGGTTATTAGTGAGCAGTTCTTC.

By its share, this clonotype is medium-sized (0.01 to 0.1%). J is TRBJ2-2 and V is TRBV14, with D possibly TRBD2 on 7 matching bases. This CDR3 has 16 amino acids. Germline CDR1 SGHDN, CDR2 FVKESK. V was cut by 4 bases and J by 5 bases, with 17 bases left in between. The CDR3 protein is CASSLVRGRGTGELFF. Written as DNA, the CDR3 is TGTGCCAGCAGCCTTGTGCGGGGGCGCGGGACCGGGGAGCTGTTTTTT.

This clonotype is labeled medium-sized. This rearrangement joins TRBV5-1 to TRBJ2-2; the match to TRBD1 covers 7 bases. The germline CDR1 and CDR2 sequences are SGHRS and YFSETQ. V was pared by 4 bases and J by 3 bases, with 9 bases of the junction left unmatched. CDR3 length: 16 amino acids. This chain's CDR3 is CASSPRGQRYTGELFF. The CDR3 nucleotides read TGCGCCAGCAGCCCGAGGGGACAGAGATACACCGGGGAGCTGTTTTTT.

In its sample, this clonotype ranks as large. This sequence joins TRBV4-1 and TRBJ1-5; TRBD1 matches 8 bases. This CDR3 contains 16 residues. V was pared by 2 bases and J by 7 bases, with 10 bases of the junction left unmatched. Germline V gives CDR1 MGHRA, CDR2 YSYEKL. The CDR3 DNA reads TGCGCCAGCAGCCAAAACTATAACGACAGGGGACAGCCCCAGCATTTT. Encoded protein: CASSQNYNDRGQPQHF.

This clonotype was recorded many times. CDR3 residues: CASSGFQPQHF. For the CDR3, the DNA is TGTGCCAGCAGTGGTTTTCAGCCCCAGCATTTT. The rearrangement joins TRBV6-1 to TRBJ1-5; D not resolved. The CDR3 extends over 11 amino acids. The germline V and J ends were trimmed by 4 bases and 6 bases, with 4 bases remaining between them. The germline V gene encodes CDR1 MNHNS and CDR2 SASEGT.

This clonotype rates as medium-sized (0.01 to 0.1%). V is TRBV4-1 and J is TRBJ2-3, with unresolved D. Trimming took 3 bases from V and 4 from J, leaving 5 bases between them. Germline CDR1 is MGHRA and CDR2 is YSYEKL. The CDR3 loop spans 12 amino acids. The CDR3 protein is CASSHLADTQYF. The DNA for the CDR3 is TGCGCCAGCAGCCACTTAGCAGATACGCAGTATTTT.

This clonotype was observed many times. V is TRBV15 and J is TRBJ2-4, with D maybe TRBD1 (6 bases). CDR1 and CDR2 (germline): LNHNV, YYDKDF (reference sequence). CDR3 length: 16 residues. V shed 6 bases and J shed 0 bases, with 15 bases lying between them. CDR3 protein: CATSRRQVLAKNIQYF. Written as DNA, the CDR3 is TGTGCCACCAGTCGAAGACAGGTCTTAGCCAAAAACATTCAGTACTTC.

In its sample, this clonotype is medium-sized. J is TRBJ2-1 and V is TRBV20-1; D remains unclear. Per the germline V gene, CDR1 is DFQATT and CDR2 is SNEGSKA (reference sequence). V dropped 3 bases and J dropped 7 bases, with 4 bases sitting between them. This CDR3 contains 10 residues. DNA of the CDR3: TGCAGTGCTAGCAGTAATGAGCAGTTCTTC. Translating gives CSASSNEQFF.

The rearrangement joins TRBV6-2 or TRBV6-3 to TRBJ1-1, with 7 bases aligning to TRBD1. The CDR3 totals 13 residues. V lost 4 bases and J lost 3; bases outside the gene matches: 2. The germline V gene has CDR1 MNHEY and CDR2 SVGEGT. In DNA form, the CDR3 reads TGTGCCAGCAGTTTCGGACAGGACACTGAAGCTTTCTTT. Encoded protein: CASSFGQDTEAFF.

This clonotype was observed at least ten times. The chain recombines TRBV7-2 with TRBJ2-5; 15 bases agree with TRBD2. The V and J ends lost 4 bases and 5 bases, in that order; junction bases with no gene match: 8. The CDR3 loop spans 17 amino acids. The V gene's germline CDR1 is SGHTA and CDR2 FQGNSA. The CDR3 spells CASSSGLAGGAGETQYF. CDR3 coding DNA: TGTGCCAGCAGCTCCGGACTAGCGGGGGGGGCTGGTGAGACCCAGTACTTC.

This clonotype was observed at least ten times. V is TRBV20-1 and J is TRBJ2-5, with TRBD2 identical over 9 bases. Germline V gene lookup returns CDR1 DFQATT and CDR2 SNEGSKA (reference sequence). This CDR3 comprises 16 residues. Trimming at V came to 6 bases and at J to 1 base, leaving 12 bases not matched to a gene. The CDR3 DNA is TGCAGTGCGGTTTCTAGCGGGGCCGAGACCCAAGAGACCCAGTACTTC. Translating gives CSAVSSGAETQETQYF.

This clonotype rates as medium-sized. This chain joins TRBV19 and TRBJ1-2; D is ambiguous. The V and J ends lost 6 bases and 0 bases respectively, with 20 bases between them. CDR1 and CDR2 (germline): LNHDA, SQIVND (reference sequence). The CDR3 sequence is 17 residues long. The CDR3 DNA follows: TGTGCCAGTAGCTTGCAATGGCCGTTAAATCCTAACTATGGCTACACCTTC. This gives the protein CASSLQWPLNPNYGYTF.

This clonotype was recorded many times. The rearrangement uses TRBV2 and TRBJ2-7; D unresolved. CDR1 and CDR2 from the germline V gene are SNHLY and FYNNEI. V was pared by 7 bases and J by 9 bases, with 16 bases between. The CDR3 is made up of 12 amino acids. CDR3 sequence: CASNTGTPGQYF. The CDR3 coding sequence is TGTGCCAGCAATACTGGAACCCCCGGGCAGTACTTC.